This TCR beta chain emerged from a study of Ad26.COV2.S vaccination and SARS-CoV-2 variants. Study-wide findings and caveats: TCR breadth and depth analyses may have underestimated total T cell responses.

The table lists this clone with a count of one. Its antigen is unknown. Clones were sequenced by immunoSEQ multiplex PCR, and TCRdb holds only the in-frame ones, with some missing. The sample has approximately 340,000 clones, more than 75% seen once. Treatment denoted: some 19 received Ad26.COV2.S at low or high dose, single or two shots; 5 received placebo; per-sample allocation not given. Sampling was done on day 63 after the first vaccine or placebo injection. The germline CDR1 and CDR2 sequences are MNHNS and SASEGT. The V gene lost 0 bases and the J gene lost 4 bases, with 12 bases spanning the gap. The CDR3 totals 15 residues.

The source of this sequence is a person aged 18 to 59 who received the Ad26.COV2.S COVID-19 vaccine or a placebo. The chain couples TRBV6-1 to TRBJ1-2; D may be TRBD1 (6 bases). Sequenced material: peripheral blood, taken in a trial of Ad26.COV2.S vaccine versus placebo. CDR3 nucleotide sequence: TGTGCCAGCAGTGAAGCGCCCGGACAGATCTATGGCTACACCTTC. This codes for CASSEAPGQIYGYTF.